This TCR beta chain was found in a study of T cell clonotyping in hematopoietic cell transplantation. V was clipped by 5 bases and J by 7 bases, with 6 bases between them. Germline values: CDR1 GTSNPN, CDR2 SVGIG (reference sequence). This CDR3 is 11 amino acids long. Sequencing used immunoSEQ multiplex PCR; TCRdb keeps in-frame clones, though not all of them. Of 25,000 to 35,000 clones in the sample, approximately 94% are singletons; the top ten hold roughly 1.4%. Findings and limits, study-wide: Broader posttransplant TCR repertoire diversity was predicted by graft donor and pretransplant recipient Inverse Simpson Index values. Few recipient clonotypes overlapped donors; over 95% were de novo at given depth.

Regarding this clone: What it binds is unknown.

This receptor was identified in a man between 50 and 59 years old in good health. Some clones in this sample may be carry-over from other donors' samples. Specimen: peripheral blood mononuclear cells. V usage is TRBV30 and J usage is TRBJ1-6; D uncertain. In DNA, the CDR3 is TGTGCCTGGGGTTTGAATTCACCCCTCCACTTT. Amino acids: CAWGLNSPLHF.